The 26 T cell receptor beta chains below were found in one sample sequenced in a study of CD8+ T cells in alopecia areata. The treatment denotes: oral pan-JAK inhibitor, 5-10 mg twice daily. Following RNA extraction, reverse transcription yielded cDNA that acted as the sequencing template. Assay: immunoSEQ multiplex PCR; the TCRdb copy retains only in-frame clones and omits some. This table holds 150,000 to 200,000 clones, roughly two thirds found once. The input for sequencing was CD4+ T cells sorted from blood, taken at week 4, from a patient treated with tofacitinib. The source of these receptors is a human donor with alopecia areata.

This chain links TRBV9 with TRBJ2-2, with 8 bases fitting TRBD1. CDR1 is SGDLS, CDR2 YYNGEE, per germline. This CDR3 has 14 residues. V gave up 4 bases and J gave up 4 bases; unmatched junction bases: 3. In nucleotides, the CDR3 is TGTGCCAGCAGCCCCAGGGGGCCCACCGGGGAGCTGTTTTTT. The encoded protein is CASSPRGPTGELFF.

This chain joins TRBV30 and TRBJ1-2, with D uncertain. Trimming pared 4 bases from V and 5 bases from J, leaving 20 bases between. The germline V gene has CDR1 GTSNPN and CDR2 SVGIG (reference sequence). This CDR3 is 15 amino acids long. CDR3 region: CAWNPEILTGYGYTF. The CDR3 nucleotides read TGTGCCTGGAACCCCGAGATATTAACGGGGTATGGCTACACCTTC.

Remarks on this clone: This same CDR3 is encoded by further DNA sequences in the sample. The chain recombines TRBV30 with TRBJ2-5; D remains unclear. The CDR3 has 12 amino acids. CDR1 and CDR2 (germline): GTSNPN, SVGIG (reference sequence). Trimming removed 1 base from V and 5 bases from J, with 8 bases in between. The CDR3 is CAWSGGGETQYF. Here the CDR3 DNA reads TGTGCCTGGAGTGGGGGTGGCGAGACCCAGTACTTC.

The chain combines TRBV7-2 with TRBJ2-7; TRBD1 matches 7 bases. This CDR3 is built from 14 residues. The J segment lost 4 bases and the V segment lost 4 bases, leaving 7 bases of the junction unmatched. Germline V gene data show CDR1 as SGHTA and CDR2 as FQGNSA. CDR3 loop: CASSSRQGQYEQYF. CDR3 coding DNA: TGTGCCAGCAGCTCAAGACAGGGACAATACGAGCAGTACTTC.

This sequence joins TRBV5-6 and TRBJ1-1; D remains unclear. This CDR3 spans 12 amino acids. V was cut by 1 base and J by 2 bases, with 3 bases left in between. Germline V gene data show CDR1 as SGHDT and CDR2 as YYEEEE. The CDR3 DNA is TGTGCCAGCAGCTTGTTCAACACTGAAGCTTTCTTT. Its translation: CASSLFNTEAFF.

V and J are TRBV29-1 and TRBJ2-7, with 8 bases that match TRBD1. Germline CDR1 and CDR2: SQVTM and ANQGSEA. The CDR3 consists of 12 residues. The V and J ends lost 8 bases and 6 bases, in that order; junction bases with no gene match: 9. The CDR3 loop is CSPRTGRGEQYF. In nucleotides, the CDR3 is TGCAGCCCGCGGACAGGGCGGGGCGAGCAGTACTTC.

This chain's CDR3 is CSVWAQGINTEAFF. CDR3 coding DNA: TGCAGCGTATGGGCACAGGGGATCAACACTGAAGCTTTCTTT. The chain combines TRBV29-1 with TRBJ1-1; 7 bases align to TRBD1. V was pared by 6 bases and J by 2 bases, with 9 bases of the junction left unmatched. This CDR3 contains 14 residues. CDR1 is SQVTM and CDR2 is ANQGSEA in the germline V gene.

V gene TRBV19 combines with J gene TRBJ2-1; a weak D match, TRBD2 (7 bases). Germline CDR1 is LNHDA and CDR2 is SQIVND (reference sequence). Trimming shortened V by 4 bases and J by 4 bases, and 11 bases separated the two germline ends. This CDR3 has 14 residues. The CDR3 sequence is CASSKGGPYNEQFF. DNA of the CDR3: TGTGCCAGTAGTAAGGGGGGGCCTTACAATGAGCAGTTCTTC.

The chain carries TRBV29-1 and TRBJ2-1; D may match TRBD1 or TRBD2 (5 bases each). Germline V lookup: CDR1 SQVTM, CDR2 ANQGSEA. There are 11 residues in the CDR3. V shed 7 bases and J shed 10 bases, with 14 bases lying between them. DNA of the CDR3: TGCAGCGCCGACTGGGGGATCGAGCAGTTCTTC. It specifies CSADWGIEQFF.

The V gene is TRBV29-1, the J gene TRBJ2-1; D is uncertain. Trimming took 7 bases from V and 7 from J, leaving 14 bases between them. The CDR3 sequence is 12 residues long. Germline CDR1 SQVTM, CDR2 ANQGSEA. CDR3: CSARPNRNEQFF. The CDR3 DNA reads as TGCAGCGCCCGACCTAATCGGAATGAGCAGTTCTTC.

This rearrangement joins TRBV25-1 to TRBJ1-3; weak D call: TRBD1 (6 bases). Germline V gives CDR1 MGHDK, CDR2 SYGVNS. V lost 6 bases to trimming and J lost 2 bases, with 11 bases between them. This CDR3 has 14 residues. The CDR3 reads CASSTGGPGNTIYF. CDR3 coding DNA: TGTGCCAGCAGCACTGGGGGCCCTGGAAACACCATATATTTT.

The genes are TRBV4-1 and TRBJ2-5, with D uncertain. The V end lost 1 base, the J end lost 5 bases, and 8 bases lay between the germline ends. In germline, CDR1 is MGHRA, CDR2 YSYEKL. The CDR3 has 13 amino acids. The CDR3 sequence: CASSQVLGETQYF. The CDR3, as DNA: TGCGCCAGCAGCCAAGTTTTAGGGGAGACCCAGTACTTC.

The J gene is TRBJ1-5, the V gene TRBV4-3; no clear D gene. Germline values: CDR1 LGHNA, CDR2 YSLEER. Trimming cost V 4 bases and J 7 bases, with 11 bases left between them. CDR3 size: 13 residues. Here the CDR3 reads CASSPRLGQPQHF. The CDR3 DNA is TGCGCCAGCAGCCCCCGCTTGGGGCAGCCCCAGCATTTT.

CDR3 DNA: TGTGCCAGCAATAGTTATCCCTACGAGCAGTACTTC. It encodes CASNSYPYEQYF. The rearrangement joins TRBV2 to TRBJ2-7; D gene ambiguous. This CDR3 comprises 12 residues. The V gene lost 7 bases and the J gene lost 2 bases, with 9 bases spanning the gap. Germline V lookup: CDR1 SNHLY, CDR2 FYNNEI.

The CDR3 coding sequence is TGTGCCAGCAGCTCCTACACCGGGGAGCTGTTTTTT. It specifies CASSSYTGELFF. The rearrangement joins TRBV7-2 to TRBJ2-2; D unclear. Trimming took 4 bases from V and 3 from J, leaving 3 bases between them. The germline V gene has CDR1 SGHTA and CDR2 FQGNSA. The length of the CDR3 is 12 residues.

The chain recombines TRBV19 with TRBJ2-7; 7 bases align to TRBD1. The CDR3 has 13 amino acids. Germline lookup yields CDR1 LNHDA and CDR2 SQIVND (reference sequence). V lost 1 base and J lost 6; bases outside the gene matches: 3. CDR3 in DNA: TGTGCCAGTAGTATAGCGACAGGGACCGAGCAGTACTTC. Protein: CASSIATGTEQYF.

This clone is a singleton in its sample. V usage is TRBV2 and J usage is TRBJ2-1; the match to TRBD1 covers 10 bases. Germline lookup yields CDR1 SNHLY and CDR2 FYNNEI. The J segment lost 8 bases and the V segment lost 6 bases, leaving 7 bases of the junction unmatched. CDR3 length: 14 residues. The CDR3 here is CASRGGDRGDEQFF. The CDR3 DNA reads as TGTGCCAGCAGGGGTGGGGACAGGGGCGATGAGCAGTTCTTC.

The V gene is TRBV29-1, the J gene TRBJ2-1; D perhaps matches TRBD2 (5 bases). V was pared by 7 bases and J by 3 bases, with 19 bases between. The V gene's germline CDR1 is SQVTM and CDR2 ANQGSEA. The CDR3 totals 15 residues. In DNA form, the CDR3 reads TGCAGCGCCGAGGGTCGGGGTACCTACTACAATGAGCAGTTCTTC. Its protein is CSAEGRGTYYNEQFF.

In regard to this clone: Sequence at one end of the junction differs from germline and may be a read error. V usage is TRBV9 and J usage is TRBJ2-4; 8 bases agree with TRBD2. Looked up from germline, CDR1 is SGDLS and CDR2 is YYNGEE. The CDR3 spans 14 residues. CDR3 loop: CAGSPRGGSDIQYF. CDR3 sequence (DNA): TGTGCCGGCAGCCCTCGGGGGGGCAGCGACATTCAGTACTTC.

The rearrangement links TRBV18 to TRBJ2-7; no firm D call. The length of the CDR3 is 14 residues. V shed 0 bases and J shed 2 bases, with 8 bases lying between them. CDR1 and CDR2 (germline): KGHSH, LQKENI. CDR3 sequence reads: CASSPPGNPYEQYF. The DNA of the CDR3 is TGTGCCAGCTCACCACCGGGGAACCCCTACGAGCAGTACTTC.

The V and J genes are TRBV25-1 and TRBJ1-1; a weak D match, TRBD1 (6 bases). V lost 2 bases to trimming and J lost 0 bases, with 10 bases between them. The germline CDR1 and CDR2 sequences are MGHDK and SYGVNS. There are 15 residues in the CDR3. The CDR3: CASSERKGVNTEAFF. CDR3 DNA sequence: TGTGCCAGCAGTGAAAGAAAGGGGGTGAACACTGAAGCTTTCTTT.

The J gene is TRBJ1-4, the V gene TRBV29-1, with D uncertain. V shed 1 base and J shed 4 bases, with 4 bases lying between them. There are 12 residues in the CDR3. Germline lookup yields CDR1 SQVTM and CDR2 ANQGSEA. In nucleotides, the CDR3 is TGCAGCGTTGAAGGCGGTAATGAAAAACTGTTTTTT. This encodes CSVEGGNEKLFF.

This rearrangement joins TRBV2 to TRBJ2-5; the match to TRBD1 covers 7 bases. The CDR3 length is 13 residues. With V trimmed by 6 bases and J by 2 bases, 3 bases remained unmatched. The germline V gene has CDR1 SNHLY and CDR2 FYNNEI. As DNA, the CDR3 is TGTGCCAGCAGCGGGACAGAACAAGAGACCCAGTACTTC. Protein: CASSGTEQETQYF.

This clone was seen a few times. The gene calls are TRBV21-1 and TRBJ1-1; the table assigns TRBD1, which was not confirmed against the DNA. TRBV21-1 is listed as a pseudogene. The CDR3 consists of 16 residues. CDR3 nucleotides: TGTGCCAGCAGCAAAAGGGTAGACAGGGCAAACACTGAAGCTTTCTTT. Translated, it gives CASSKRVDRANTEAFF.

The count of this clone is one. This chain uses TRBV30 with TRBJ2-5, with D tentatively TRBD2 (7 bases). The CDR3 is 15 amino acids. CDR1 GTSNPN and CDR2 SVGIG come from the germline V gene (reference sequence). Trimming removed 1 base from V and 4 bases from J, with 16 bases in between. The CDR3 sequence is CAWSAEGGQRETQYF. CDR3 in DNA: TGTGCCTGGAGTGCGGAGGGGGGGCAGCGAGAGACCCAGTACTTC.

The chain uses TRBV25-1 and TRBJ2-7; the match to TRBD1 covers 10 bases. V shed 4 bases, J shed 9 bases, and the junction held 15 bases outside the gene matches. The CDR3 has 16 residues. CDR1 is MGHDK and CDR2 is SYGVNS in the germline V gene. CDR3 protein: CASSAPTGGAKGGQYF. The CDR3 coding sequence is TGTGCCAGCAGTGCCCCGACAGGGGGCGCGAAGGGGGGGCAGTACTTC.